What follows are 19 T cell receptor beta chains derived from one specimen sequenced in a study of blood T cell repertoires in COVID-19. Sequencing was performed with immunoSEQ multiplex PCR; in TCRdb, only in-frame clones are kept and a portion is missing. The sample yields 150,000 to 200,000 clones, about 88% seen once. Sequenced sample: peripheral blood. These receptors all come from a man aged 55-75 years with active or convalescent COVID-19.

The V and J genes are TRBV3-1 (or the pseudogene TRBV3-2) and TRBJ2-1, with 7 positions matching TRBD1. Germline values: CDR1 LGHDT, CDR2 YNNKEL (reference sequence). The junction had 4 bases not matched to a gene; V was cut back by 4 bases and J by 4 bases. The CDR3 sequence is 14 residues long. Here the CDR3 reads CASSLTGTYNEQFF. CDR3 nucleotides: TGTGCCAGCAGCCTGACAGGGACGTACAATGAGCAGTTCTTC.

J is TRBJ2-5 and V is TRBV7-8; 7 nucleotides agree with TRBD1. The CDR3 is 15 residues long. With V trimmed by 5 bases and J by 5 bases, 11 bases remained unmatched. Germline V gene sequence: CDR1 SGHVS, CDR2 FQNEAQ. For the CDR3, the DNA is TGTGCCAGCAGCCCCCGACAGGGTCCACGGGAGACCCAGTACTTC. Its protein is CASSPRQGPRETQYF.

This rearrangement joins TRBV5-1 to TRBJ1-2; D is ambiguous. Germline CDR1 SGHRS, CDR2 YFSETQ. V lost 0 bases, J lost 4 bases, and 10 bases lay in between. The CDR3 contains 14 residues. In DNA form, the CDR3 reads TGCGCCAGCAGCTTGGTTATGGGGAGCTATGGCTACACCTTC. This codes for CASSLVMGSYGYTF. The whole variable domain, remainder taken from reference TRBV5-1 and TRBJ1-2, is KAGVTQTPRYLIKTRGQQVTLSCSPISGHRSVSWYQQTPGQGLQFLFEYFSETQRNKGNFPGRFSGRQFSNSRSEMNVSTLELGDSALYLCASSLVMGSYGYTFGSGTRLTVV.

The genes are TRBV14 and TRBJ2-3; D unclear. There are 11 residues in the CDR3. Germline V gene lookup returns CDR1 SGHDN and CDR2 FVKESK. V was clipped by 0 bases and J by 11 bases, with 6 bases between them. DNA for the CDR3: TGTGCCAGCAGCCAAGAGAGGAGGCAGTATTTT. This encodes CASSQERRQYF.

The chain has TRBV2 and TRBJ1-1; D is perhaps TRBD1 (6 bases). Trimming shortened V by 0 bases and J by 2 bases, and 10 bases separated the two germline ends. Looked up from germline, CDR1 is SNHLY and CDR2 is FYNNEI. This CDR3 is built from 15 residues. This CDR3 is CASSEAPRGNTEAFF. The DNA for the CDR3 is TGTGCCAGCAGTGAAGCACCCAGGGGAAACACTGAAGCTTTCTTT.

This clone was observed a handful of times. J is TRBJ1-1 and V is TRBV27; D possibly corresponds to TRBD1 (5 bases). This CDR3 is 17 amino acids long. Deletions cut 5 bases from V and 2 bases from J, with 21 bases between. Germline assignment: CDR1 MNHEY and CDR2 SMNVEV (reference sequence). CDR3: CASSPSTATLSNTEAFF. CDR3 DNA: TGTGCCAGCAGTCCGTCGACAGCTACACTTTCTAACACTGAAGCTTTCTTT.

The chain links TRBV18 to TRBJ1-2; 9 positions agree with TRBD1. V was clipped by 3 bases and J by 8 bases; unmatched bases: 10. Germline CDR1 is KGHSH and CDR2 is LQKENI. The CDR3 has 15 residues. CDR3 sequence reads: CASSPTWTGAQGYTF. In nucleotides, the CDR3 is TGTGCCAGCTCACCTACCTGGACAGGGGCTCAGGGCTACACCTTC.

The rearrangement uses TRBV7-6 and TRBJ2-1; a weak D match, TRBD1 (7 bases). CDR3 length: 17 amino acids. The germline gives CDR1 SGHVS, CDR2 FNYEAQ. V was pared by 5 bases and J by 4 bases, with 21 bases between. The CDR3 nucleotides are TGTGCCAGCAGCCCTTTAACCTCAGGGGGGACTTACAATGAGCAGTTCTTC. Protein sequence: CASSPLTSGGTYNEQFF.

This clone was seen just once. This chain joins TRBV7-9 and TRBJ1-1; no firm D call. The V gene lost 2 bases and the J gene lost 5 bases, with 9 bases spanning the gap. The CDR3 has 13 amino acids. Germline CDR1 reads SEHNR; CDR2 reads FQNEAQ (reference sequence). The CDR3 reads CASSLSAGTEAFF. The CDR3 nucleotides are TGTGCCAGCAGCTTATCGGCCGGGACTGAAGCTTTCTTT.

The V gene is TRBV12-5, the J gene TRBJ1-1, with 9 bases identical to TRBD1. V trimming: 4 bases; J trimming: 6 bases; junction bases outside the gene matches: 6. The CDR3 totals 14 residues. The germline V gene has CDR1 LGHNT and CDR2 FRNRAP. The CDR3, as DNA: TGTGCTAGTGGTTGGGGACAGGGACTGGCTGAAGCTTTCTTT. As protein: CASGWGQGLAEAFF.

The chain links TRBV10-2 to TRBJ1-5; 7 bases line up with TRBD1. The CDR3 spans 15 residues. V was clipped by 0 bases and J by 5 bases; unmatched bases: 4. The germline V gene has CDR1 WSHSY and CDR2 SAAADI. The CDR3 sequence: CASSESSRGDQPQHF. CDR3 DNA: TGCGCCAGCAGTGAGTCGAGCAGGGGGGATCAGCCCCAGCATTTT.

This chain connects TRBV7-8 to TRBJ1-2; 9 bases line up with TRBD1. Germline trimming cut 5 bases from V and 3 bases from J; bases unmatched to any gene: 4. Germline V gene sequence: CDR1 SGHVS, CDR2 FQNEAQ. The CDR3 has 14 amino acids. CDR3 sequence: CASSPGQGYYGYTF. CDR3 sequence (DNA): TGTGCCAGCAGCCCGGGACAGGGATACTATGGCTACACCTTC. Looking up the rest from reference TRBV7-8 and TRBJ1-2 gives the full variable domain: GAGVSQSPRYKVAKRGQDVALRCDPISGHVSLFWYQQALGQGPEFLTYFQNEAQLDKSGLPSDRFFAERPEGSVSTLKIQRTQQEDSAVYLCASSPGQGYYGYTFGSGTRLTVV.

The CDR3 protein is CASSKSGNTEAFF. The CDR3 DNA reads as TGTGCCAGTAGTAAATCAGGAAACACTGAAGCTTTCTTT. The chain employs TRBV19 and TRBJ1-1; no clear D gene. CDR3 length equals 13 residues. The germline V and J ends were trimmed by 4 bases and 2 bases, with 8 bases remaining between them. The germline gives CDR1 LNHDA, CDR2 SQIVND (reference sequence).

This clone has a handful of counts. The V gene is TRBV6-5, the J gene TRBJ1-1; D may be TRBD1 (5 bases). V shed 7 bases and J shed 0 bases, with 12 bases lying between them. Germline V CDR1 and CDR2: MNHEY, SVGAGI. The CDR3 length is 14 residues. The CDR3 loop reads CASTPTGLNTEAFF. The DNA of the CDR3 is TGTGCCAGCACCCCTACAGGACTGAACACTGAAGCTTTCTTT.

The genes are TRBV11-2 and TRBJ2-7; 7 positions match TRBD2. This CDR3 is built from 15 residues. Germline values: CDR1 SGHAT, CDR2 FQNNGV. V was pared by 1 base and J by 4 bases, with 7 bases of the junction left unmatched. Written as DNA, the CDR3 is TGTGCCAGCAGCTTAGGGGCGGGGGAGGATTACGAGCAGTACTTC. Its translation: CASSLGAGEDYEQYF. Based on the CDR3 plus reference TRBV11-2 and TRBJ2-7, the full variable domain is EAGVAQSPRYKIIEKRQSVAFWCNPISGHATLYWYQQILGQGPKLLIQFQNNGVVDDSQLPKDRFSAERLKGVDSTLKIQPAKLEDSAVYLCASSLGAGEDYEQYFGPGTRLTVT.

CDR3 sequence: CASSERRQPYEQYF. The CDR3 region has the DNA TGTGCCAGCAGTGAAAGACGACAGCCCTACGAGCAGTACTTC. The rearrangement uses TRBV2 and TRBJ2-7; weak D call: TRBD1 (5 bases). Trimming removed 2 bases at V and 2 bases at J, with 10 bases between. Germline V gene data show CDR1 as SNHLY and CDR2 as FYNNEI. The CDR3 length is 14 residues.

This chain connects TRBV24-1 to TRBJ2-3, with TRBD2 matching over 10 bases. CDR3 length: 18 amino acids. Germline CDR1 KGHDR, CDR2 SFDVKD. Trimming took 4 bases from V and 2 from J; bases not matched to a gene: 11. The CDR3 is CATSDPSSGRPHTDTQYF. CDR3 sequence (DNA): TGTGCCACCAGTGACCCCTCTAGCGGGAGACCACACACAGATACGCAGTATTTT.

In its sample, this clone was seen a few times. The genes are TRBV19 and TRBJ1-1; D is undetermined. This CDR3 is built from 14 residues. Looked up from germline, CDR1 is LNHDA and CDR2 is SQIVND (reference sequence). Trimming removed 5 bases at V and 2 bases at J, with 12 bases between. CDR3 nucleotides: TGTGCCAGTAGTCGGTACAGATCCAACACTGAAGCTTTCTTT. It specifies CASSRYRSNTEAFF.

The rearrangement joins TRBV9 to TRBJ2-4; TRBD2 matches 9 bases. The CDR3 contains 16 residues. After removal of 4 bases from V and 8 bases from J, the junction contained 13 bases not matched to a gene. Germline V gene sequence: CDR1 SGDLS, CDR2 YYNGEE. In DNA, the CDR3 is TGTGCCAGCAGCCCCCAGGGTAGCGGGAGTACGTACATTCAGTACTTC. Translating gives CASSPQGSGSTYIQYF.